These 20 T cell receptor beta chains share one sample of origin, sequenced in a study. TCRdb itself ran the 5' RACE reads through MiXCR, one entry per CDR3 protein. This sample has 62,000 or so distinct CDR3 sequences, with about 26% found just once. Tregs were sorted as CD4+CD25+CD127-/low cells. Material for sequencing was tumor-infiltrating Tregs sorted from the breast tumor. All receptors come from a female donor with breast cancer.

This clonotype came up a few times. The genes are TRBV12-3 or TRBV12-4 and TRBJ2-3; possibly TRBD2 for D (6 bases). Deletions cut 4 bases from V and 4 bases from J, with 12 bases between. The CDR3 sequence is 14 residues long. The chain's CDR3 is CASSSPSVSDTQYF. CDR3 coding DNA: TGTGCCAGCAGTTCCCCTAGCGTCTCAGATACGCAGTATTTT.

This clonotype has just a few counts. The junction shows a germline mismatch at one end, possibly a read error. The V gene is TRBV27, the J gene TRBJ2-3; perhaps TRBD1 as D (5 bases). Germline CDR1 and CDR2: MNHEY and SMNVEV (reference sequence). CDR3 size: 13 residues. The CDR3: CAGRRPNTGTQYF. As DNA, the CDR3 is TGTGCCGGCAGGCGCCCAAACACAGGTACGCAGTATTTT.

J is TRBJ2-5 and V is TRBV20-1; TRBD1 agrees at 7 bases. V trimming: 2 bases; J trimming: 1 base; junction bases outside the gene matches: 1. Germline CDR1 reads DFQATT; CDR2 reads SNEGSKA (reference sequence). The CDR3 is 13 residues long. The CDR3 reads CSARNRGQETQYF. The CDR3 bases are TGCAGTGCTAGAAACAGGGGCCAAGAGACCCAGTACTTC.

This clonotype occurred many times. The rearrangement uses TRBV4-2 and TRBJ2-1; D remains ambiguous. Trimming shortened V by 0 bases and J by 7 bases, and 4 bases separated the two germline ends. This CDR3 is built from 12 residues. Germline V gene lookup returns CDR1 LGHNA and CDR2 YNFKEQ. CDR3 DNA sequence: TGTGCCAGCAGCCAAGACGGGAATGAGCAGTTCTTC. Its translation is CASSQDGNEQFF.

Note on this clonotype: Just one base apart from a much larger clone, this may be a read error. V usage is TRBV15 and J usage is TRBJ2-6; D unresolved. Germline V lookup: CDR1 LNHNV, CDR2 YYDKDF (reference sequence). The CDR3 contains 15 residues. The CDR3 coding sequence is TGTGCCGCCAGCAGAGATAGATCTGGGGCCAACGTCCTGACTTTC. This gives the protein CAASRDRSGANVLTF.

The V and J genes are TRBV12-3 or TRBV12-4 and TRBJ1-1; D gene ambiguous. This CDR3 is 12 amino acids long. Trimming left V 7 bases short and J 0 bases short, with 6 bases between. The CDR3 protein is CASTYMNTEAFF. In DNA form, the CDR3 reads TGTGCCAGCACCTACATGAACACTGAAGCTTTCTTT.

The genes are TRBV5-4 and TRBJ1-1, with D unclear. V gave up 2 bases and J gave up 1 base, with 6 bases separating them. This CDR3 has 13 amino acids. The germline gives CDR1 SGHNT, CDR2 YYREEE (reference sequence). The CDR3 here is CASSFLQNTEAFF. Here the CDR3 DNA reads TGTGCCAGCAGCTTTCTTCAGAACACTGAAGCTTTCTTT.

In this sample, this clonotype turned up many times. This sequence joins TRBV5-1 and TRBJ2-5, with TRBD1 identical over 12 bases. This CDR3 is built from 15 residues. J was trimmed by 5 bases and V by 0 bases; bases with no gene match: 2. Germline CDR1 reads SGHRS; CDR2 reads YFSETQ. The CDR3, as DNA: TGCGCCAGCAGCTTGGCGGGACAGGGGGCCGAGACCCAGTACTTC. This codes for CASSLAGQGAETQYF.

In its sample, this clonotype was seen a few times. The CDR3 region is CASSQNQGAVYEQYF. In nucleotides, the CDR3 is TGCGCCAGCAGCCAGAACCAGGGGGCTGTCTACGAGCAGTACTTC. The chain couples TRBV4-3 to TRBJ2-7; 8 bases align to TRBD1. The ends lost 3 bases at V and 3 bases at J; junction bases unmatched: 7. Per germline, CDR1 LGHNA and CDR2 YSLEER. The CDR3 is 15 residues long.

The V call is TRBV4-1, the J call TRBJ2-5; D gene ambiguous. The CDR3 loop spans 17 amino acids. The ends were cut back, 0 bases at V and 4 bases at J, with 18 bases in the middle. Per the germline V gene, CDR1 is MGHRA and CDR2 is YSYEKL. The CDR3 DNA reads TGCGCCAGCAGCCAAGATTCCCCTGGTGCGGTCCTAGAGACCCAGTACTTC. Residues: CASSQDSPGAVLETQYF.

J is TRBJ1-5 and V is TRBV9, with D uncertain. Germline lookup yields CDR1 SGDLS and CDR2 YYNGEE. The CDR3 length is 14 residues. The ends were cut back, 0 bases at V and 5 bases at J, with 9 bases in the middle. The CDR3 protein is CASSVGMVDQPQHF. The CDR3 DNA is TGTGCCAGCAGCGTAGGAATGGTAGATCAGCCCCAGCATTTT.

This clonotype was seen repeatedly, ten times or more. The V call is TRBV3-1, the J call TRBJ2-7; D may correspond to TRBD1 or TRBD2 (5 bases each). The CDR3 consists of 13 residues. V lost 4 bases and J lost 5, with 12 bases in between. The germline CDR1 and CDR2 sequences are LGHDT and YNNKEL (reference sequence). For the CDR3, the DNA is TGTGCCAGCAGCCGGCTGGGGGAACACGAGCAGTACTTC. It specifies CASSRLGEHEQYF.

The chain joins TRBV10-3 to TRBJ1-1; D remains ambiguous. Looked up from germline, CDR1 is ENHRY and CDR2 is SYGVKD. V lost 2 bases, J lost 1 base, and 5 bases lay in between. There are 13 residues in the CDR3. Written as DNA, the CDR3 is TGTGCCATCAGTGAGGGGGAGAACACTGAAGCTTTCTTT. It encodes CAISEGENTEAFF.

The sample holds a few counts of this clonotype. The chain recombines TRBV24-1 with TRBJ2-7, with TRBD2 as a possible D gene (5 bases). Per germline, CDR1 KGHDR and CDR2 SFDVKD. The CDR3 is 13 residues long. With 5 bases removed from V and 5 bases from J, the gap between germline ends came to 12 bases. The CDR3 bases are TGTGCCACCAGTGTCACGGGGTCCGACGAGCAGTACTTC. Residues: CATSVTGSDEQYF.

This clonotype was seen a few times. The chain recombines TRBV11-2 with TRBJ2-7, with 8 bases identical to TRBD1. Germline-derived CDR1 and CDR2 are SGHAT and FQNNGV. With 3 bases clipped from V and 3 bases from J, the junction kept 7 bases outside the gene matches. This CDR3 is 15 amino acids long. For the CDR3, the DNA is TGTGCCAGCAGCTTGAGACAGGGGAGCAACTACGAGCAGTACTTC. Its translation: CASSLRQGSNYEQYF.

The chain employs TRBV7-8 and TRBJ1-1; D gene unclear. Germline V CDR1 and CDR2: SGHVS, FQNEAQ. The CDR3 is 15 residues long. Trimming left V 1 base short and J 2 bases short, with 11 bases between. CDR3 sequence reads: CASSLGREKNTEAFF. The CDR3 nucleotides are TGTGCCAGCAGCTTAGGTCGGGAGAAAAACACTGAAGCTTTCTTT.

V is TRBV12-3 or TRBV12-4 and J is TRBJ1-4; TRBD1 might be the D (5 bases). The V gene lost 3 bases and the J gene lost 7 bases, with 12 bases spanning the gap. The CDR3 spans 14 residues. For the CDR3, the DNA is TGTGCCAGCAGTTTCCGTGTGGGGGGTGAAAAACTGTTTTTT. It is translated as CASSFRVGGEKLFF.

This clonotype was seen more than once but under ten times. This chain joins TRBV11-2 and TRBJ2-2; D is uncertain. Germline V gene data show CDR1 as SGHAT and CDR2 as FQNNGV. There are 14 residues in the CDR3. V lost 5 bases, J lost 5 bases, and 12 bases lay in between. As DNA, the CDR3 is TGTGCCAGCAGCCCGATGGGGTATACCGGGGAGCTGTTTTTT. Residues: CASSPMGYTGELFF. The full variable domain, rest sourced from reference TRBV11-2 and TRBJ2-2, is EAGVAQSPRYKIIEKRQSVAFWCNPISGHATLYWYQQILGQGPKLLIQFQNNGVVDDSQLPKDRFSAERLKGVDSTLKIQPAKLEDSAVYLCASSPMGYTGELFFGEGSRLTVL.

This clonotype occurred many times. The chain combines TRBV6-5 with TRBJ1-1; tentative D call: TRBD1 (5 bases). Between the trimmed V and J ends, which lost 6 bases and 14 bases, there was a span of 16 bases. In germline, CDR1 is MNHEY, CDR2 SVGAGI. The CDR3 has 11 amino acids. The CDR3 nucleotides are TGTGCCAGCAGATTGGACATCGCCACGTTCTTT. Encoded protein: CASRLDIATFF.

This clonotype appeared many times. The CDR3 spells CASSLQLASTDTQYF. In nucleotides, the CDR3 is TGTGCCAGCAGCTTACAACTAGCGAGCACAGATACGCAGTATTTT. This chain uses TRBV7-3 with TRBJ2-3, with TRBD2 matching 7 bases. V was clipped by 2 bases and J by 0 bases; unmatched bases: 2. CDR3 length: 15 residues. Looked up from germline, CDR1 is SGHTA and CDR2 is FQGTGA.